The 28 T cell receptor beta chains given below trace back to one sample, sequenced in a study of T cells in Graves' hyperthyroidism and ophthalmopathy. TCR beta CDR3 regions were amplified from RNA. When the TCR CDR3 underwent first-round RT-PCR, the HTBI primer set was used. TCRdb analysed the multiplex PCR reads with MiXCR anew, one entry per CDR3 protein. The sample records about 400,000 distinct CDR3 sequences, about 15% being singletons. The sequenced sample consisted of blood. The receptors come from a woman aged 25 to 45 with Graves' hyperthyroidism.

There are a few counts of this clonotype. The rearrangement uses TRBV6-1 and TRBJ2-4; 13 positions agree with TRBD2. Germline CDR1 is MNHNS and CDR2 is SASEGT. This CDR3 is 18 amino acids long. The trim removed 2 bases at V and 3 bases at J, leaving 7 bases unmatched. The CDR3 protein is CASSELVGTSGNKNIQYF. The CDR3 bases are TGTGCCAGCAGTGAACTGGTCGGGACTAGCGGGAACAAAAACATTCAGTACTTC.

The chain is built from TRBV11-2 and TRBJ1-2; 8 bases are a match to TRBD1. The CDR3 runs to 12 residues. Germline values: CDR1 SGHAT, CDR2 FQNNGV. V shed 8 bases and J 4 bases; nucleotides not matched to a gene: 3. CDR3 in amino acids: CASGTGSYGYTF. The CDR3 DNA reads as TGTGCCAGCGGGACAGGAAGCTATGGCTACACCTTC.

The chain combines TRBV19 with TRBJ2-7, with 8 bases lining up with TRBD1. V shed 6 bases, J shed 0 bases, and the junction held 7 bases outside the gene matches. CDR3 length: 15 residues. Germline V gene lookup returns CDR1 LNHDA and CDR2 SQIVND (reference sequence). DNA for the CDR3: TGTGCCAGTAGAGATTTGACAGGGGTCTCCTACGAGCAGTACTTC. Its protein product is CASRDLTGVSYEQYF.

V and J are TRBV7-9 and TRBJ1-5; D perhaps matches TRBD1 (5 bases). From germline, CDR1 is SEHNR and CDR2 FQNEAQ (reference sequence). With 1 base removed from V and 0 bases from J, the gap between germline ends came to 7 bases. The CDR3 covers 15 residues. The CDR3 protein is CASSLVGTSNQPQHF. DNA for the CDR3: TGTGCCAGCAGCTTAGTGGGGACTAGCAATCAGCCCCAGCATTTT. Full variable domain (missing parts from reference TRBV7-9 and TRBJ1-5): DTGVSQNPRHKITKRGQNVTFRCDPISEHNRLYWYRQTLGQGPEFLTYFQNEAQLEKSRLLSDRFSAERPKGSFSTLEIQRTEQGDSAMYLCASSLVGTSNQPQHFGDGTRLSIL.

In this sample, this clonotype turned up many times. The chain links TRBV5-6 to TRBJ2-7, with D tentatively TRBD1 (6 bases). Trimming shortened V by 2 bases and J by 3 bases, and 18 bases separated the two germline ends. The CDR3 has 16 amino acids. CDR1 and CDR2 from the germline V gene are SGHDT and YYEEEE. The CDR3 reads CASSFAQGLRYYEQYF. Written as DNA, the CDR3 is TGTGCCAGCAGCTTCGCGCAGGGGCTCCGGTACTACGAGCAGTACTTC.

V usage is TRBV2 and J usage is TRBJ1-4; D might be TRBD1 (5 bases). Trimming stripped 4 bases from V and 8 bases from J, with 20 bases between. Germline CDR1 SNHLY, CDR2 FYNNEI. This CDR3 is 16 amino acids long. The CDR3 sequence: CASSVTGLGTREKLFF. For the CDR3, the DNA is TGTGCCAGCAGTGTTACAGGACTCGGAACCCGGGAAAAACTGTTTTTT.

This clonotype has ten or more counts. The chain employs TRBV11-1 and TRBJ2-1, with 10 bases identical to TRBD2. This CDR3 has 15 amino acids. Unmatched junction bases numbered 5, after V lost 3 bases and J lost 6 bases. Germline-derived CDR1 and CDR2 are SGHAT and FQDESV (reference sequence). This chain's CDR3 is CASSFKRGGGNEQFF. DNA for the CDR3: TGTGCCAGCAGCTTTAAGCGGGGGGGGGGCAATGAGCAGTTCTTC. The variable domain in full, completed from reference TRBV11-1 and TRBJ2-1, reads EAEVAQSPRYKITEKSQAVAFWCDPISGHATLYWYRQILGQGPELLVQFQDESVVDDSQLPKDRFSAERLKGVDSTLKIQPAELGDSAMYLCASSFKRGGGNEQFFGPGTRLTVL.

The table lists this clonotype with many counts. The genes are TRBV15 and TRBJ2-7, with TRBD2 as a possible D gene (5 bases). Trimming left V 2 bases short and J 6 bases short, with 11 bases between. The CDR3 consists of 13 residues. From germline, CDR1 is LNHNV and CDR2 YYDKDF (reference sequence). The DNA for the CDR3 is TGTGCCACCAGCAGAAGGGAGATTGCCGAGCAGTACTTC. Its protein is CATSRREIAEQYF.

A note on this clonotype: This may stem from a read error, because a much larger clone lies one nucleotide away. The genes are TRBV30 and TRBJ1-1; D is perhaps TRBD1 (5 bases). Trimming removed 4 bases at V and 4 bases at J, with 16 bases between. The CDR3 extends over 14 amino acids. Germline V gene sequence: CDR1 GTSNPN, CDR2 SVGIG (reference sequence). In nucleotides, the CDR3 is TGTGCCTGGACCAAAGTCGGGGGGAGCACTGAAGCTTTCTTT. It encodes CAWTKVGGSTEAFF.

The chain links TRBV5-1 to TRBJ2-5; D possibly corresponds to TRBD2 (6 bases). Per the germline V gene, CDR1 is SGHRS and CDR2 is YFSETQ. V was clipped by 0 bases and J by 4 bases, with 13 bases between them. This CDR3 contains 15 residues. CDR3 region: CASSLGSGLSETQYF. CDR3 DNA sequence: TGCGCCAGCAGCTTGGGGTCGGGACTCTCAGAGACCCAGTACTTC.

This clonotype showed up just a few times. The chain is built from TRBV5-5 and TRBJ2-3, with 10 bases matching TRBD2. The CDR3 spans 17 residues. Germline-derived CDR1 and CDR2 are SGHKS and YYEKEE (reference sequence). The V segment lost 0 bases and the J segment 8 bases; nucleotides outside the gene matches: 12. The CDR3 region has the DNA TGTGCCAGCAGCTTGGAACCGATAGCGGGAGGCCGGGGTACGCAGTATTTT. It yields the protein CASSLEPIAGGRGTQYF.

This clonotype was seen at least ten times. The chain couples TRBV28 to TRBJ1-1; D may be TRBD1 (5 bases). The CDR3 is 14 amino acids. The germline CDR1 and CDR2 sequences are MDHEN and SYDVKM. Trimming removed 5 bases at V and 7 bases at J, with 17 bases between. This chain's CDR3 is CASSASLGRDEAFF. Here the CDR3 DNA reads TGTGCCAGCAGTGCCTCCTTGGGGCGTGATGAAGCTTTCTTT.

This clonotype was seen ten or more times. The J gene is TRBJ1-1, the V gene TRBV30; the D gene is possibly TRBD1 (5 bases). The germline V gene has CDR1 GTSNPN and CDR2 SVGIG (reference sequence). This CDR3 spans 16 amino acids. The germline V and J ends were trimmed by 2 bases and 0 bases, with 16 bases remaining between them. CDR3 in amino acids: CAWSPIKGQVNTEAFF. The CDR3 DNA reads as TGTGCCTGGAGTCCGATAAAAGGACAAGTGAACACTGAAGCTTTCTTT.

The sample holds a few counts of this clonotype. The rearrangement uses TRBV29-1 and TRBJ2-6; possible D gene TRBD1, 5 bases. Germline loops: CDR1 SQVTM, CDR2 ANQGSEA. Trimming took off 5 bases at V and 0 bases at J, with 20 bases between the two ends. This CDR3 has 18 amino acids. The CDR3 sequence is CSVPQGQGSFSGANVLTF. The CDR3 nucleotides are TGCAGCGTTCCCCAAGGGCAGGGTTCCTTCTCTGGGGCCAACGTCCTGACTTTC.

This clonotype has at least ten counts. J is TRBJ2-2 and V is TRBV27; 7 bases agree with TRBD1. Germline-derived CDR1 and CDR2 are MNHEY and SMNVEV (reference sequence). The V and J ends lost 2 bases and 5 bases, in that order; junction bases with no gene match: 11. The CDR3 is made up of 17 amino acids. Here the CDR3 reads CASSLLTGAHETGELFF. In DNA form, the CDR3 reads TGTGCCAGCAGTTTACTTACAGGGGCCCACGAAACCGGGGAGCTGTTTTTT.

The V gene is TRBV24-1, the J gene TRBJ1-1, with 10 bases that match TRBD1. In germline, CDR1 is KGHDR, CDR2 SFDVKD. V dropped 8 bases and J dropped 1; count of bases not matched to a gene: 3. The length of the CDR3 is 14 residues. The CDR3 DNA sequence: TGTGCCACCACCGGGACAGGGGCGAACACTGAAGCTTTCTTT. This encodes CATTGTGANTEAFF.

As to this clonotype: A read error may explain this, as a much larger clone is one base away. The CDR3 DNA reads as TGTACCAGCAGCTTGTGGGGAGCAACTAATGAAAAACTGTTTTTT. It specifies CTSSLWGATNEKLFF. V and J are TRBV5-6 and TRBJ1-4; D is unclear. The CDR3 totals 15 residues. Germline V lookup: CDR1 SGHDT, CDR2 YYEEEE.

This chain joins TRBV10-3 and TRBJ1-5; D possibly corresponds to TRBD1 (5 bases). CDR1 ENHRY and CDR2 SYGVKD come from the germline V gene. Trimming pared 3 bases from V and 1 base from J, leaving 13 bases between. CDR3 length equals 16 residues. The CDR3 here is CAISDRQGMSNQPQHF. The CDR3 region has the DNA TGTGCCATCAGTGATCGGCAGGGTATGAGCAATCAGCCCCAGCATTTT.

This clonotype was detected ten times or more. This chain links TRBV3-1 with TRBJ1-3, with D possibly TRBD1 on 5 matching bases. The CDR3 extends over 17 amino acids. Trimming cost V 4 bases and J 0 bases, with 16 bases left between them. Germline lookup yields CDR1 LGHDT and CDR2 YNNKEL (reference sequence). CDR3 residues: CASSPREGRISGNTIYF. In nucleotides, the CDR3 is TGTGCCAGCAGCCCCCGAGAGGGGCGAATCTCTGGAAACACCATATATTTT.

This clonotype was recorded many times. CDR3 amino acids: CSVLSGGGDTQYF. As DNA, the CDR3 is TGCAGTGTTTTGTCGGGAGGTGGAGATACGCAGTATTTT. This chain uses TRBV20-1 with TRBJ2-3; TRBD2 matches at 7 bases. CDR1 is DFQATT and CDR2 is SNEGSKA in the germline V gene (reference sequence). V shed 7 bases and J 5 bases; nucleotides not matched to a gene: 9. The CDR3 has 13 amino acids.

This clonotype has a count of ten or more. The chain joins TRBV7-9 to TRBJ2-7; D could derive from TRBD1 or TRBD2 (5 bases each). From germline, CDR1 is SEHNR and CDR2 FQNEAQ (reference sequence). The CDR3 contains 15 residues. V lost 5 bases and J 4 bases, leaving 18 bases between the germline ends. CDR3 region: CASSPPGTPLYEQYF. In DNA form, the CDR3 reads TGTGCCAGCAGCCCCCCCGGGACCCCCTTATACGAGCAGTACTTC.

In this sample, this clonotype turned up many times. The V gene is TRBV2, the J gene TRBJ1-5, with a possible D match to TRBD1 (5 bases). Germline V gene lookup returns CDR1 SNHLY and CDR2 FYNNEI. The CDR3 length is 15 residues. Trimming stripped 1 base from V and 5 bases from J, with 12 bases between. CDR3 sequence: CASSEGAGWDQPQHF. The CDR3 DNA follows: TGTGCCAGCAGTGAAGGGGCAGGGTGGGATCAGCCCCAGCATTTT.

This clonotype was found a few times. This chain connects TRBV9 to TRBJ2-7; D perhaps matches TRBD2 (6 bases). The CDR3 spans 15 residues. The V and J ends lost 4 bases and 0 bases respectively, with 14 bases between them. Germline V lookup: CDR1 SGDLS, CDR2 YYNGEE. The CDR3 bases are TGTGCCAGCAGCTCGAGCGGAGGGGCCTCCTACGAGCAGTACTTC. Its protein product is CASSSSGGASYEQYF.

The CDR3 DNA reads as TGTGCCAGCAGTTCAACGACTAGCGGGGGAGCCTACGAGCAGTACTTC. Residues: CASSSTTSGGAYEQYF. The chain has TRBV28 and TRBJ2-7, with 12 bases aligning to TRBD2. The J segment lost 2 bases and the V segment lost 4 bases, leaving 6 bases of the junction unmatched. This CDR3 contains 16 residues. The V gene's germline CDR1 is MDHEN and CDR2 SYDVKM.

Comments on this clonotype: Since a much larger clone is just one base distant, this may be a read error. The V gene is TRBV19, the J gene TRBJ2-5; tentative D call: TRBD1 (6 bases). Judging by the DNA end, TRBJ2-1 fits better; the J call may be wrong. Per the germline V gene, CDR1 is LNHDA and CDR2 is SQIVND (reference sequence). The CDR3 is 14 residues long. In nucleotides, the CDR3 is TGTGCCAGTAGTAGGGGACATCTTAAAGAGACCCAGTTCTTC. Translation gives CASSRGHLKETQFF.

In its sample, this clonotype was seen many times. This chain joins TRBV20-1 and TRBJ2-3, with 10 positions matching TRBD1. Germline CDR1 DFQATT, CDR2 SNEGSKA (reference sequence). The CDR3 loop spans 16 amino acids. Trimming took 5 bases from V and 5 from J; bases not matched to a gene: 13. CDR3 region: CSADLTGGSVVDTQYF. In DNA form, the CDR3 reads TGCAGTGCTGACCTGACAGGGGGCTCTGTGGTAGATACGCAGTATTTT.

Many counts were recorded for this clonotype. The V and J genes are TRBV5-1 and TRBJ2-7; 7 bases align to TRBD1. Germline V gene sequence: CDR1 SGHRS, CDR2 YFSETQ. The CDR3 covers 13 residues. V shed 3 bases, J shed 4 bases, and the junction held 4 bases outside the gene matches. The CDR3 reads CASSWATGYEQYF. CDR3 nucleotide sequence: TGCGCCAGCAGCTGGGCGACAGGGTACGAGCAGTACTTC.

A few counts support this clonotype. The V call is TRBV7-2, the J call TRBJ2-2, with 7 nucleotides matching TRBD1. The CDR3 sequence is 14 residues long. The trim removed 5 bases at V and 6 bases at J, leaving 6 bases unmatched. Germline V gives CDR1 SGHTA, CDR2 FQGNSA. CDR3 DNA sequence: TGTGCCAGCAGCCAGCAGGGGGTCTCCGGGGAGCTGTTTTTT. Amino acids: CASSQQGVSGELFF.